This T cell receptor beta chain is from a study of shared clonotypes between healthy human individuals. Study-wide findings and caveats: Compared with clonotypes that all four donors shared, non-shared clonotypes had lower generation probabilities.

This CDR3 region has 18 residues. Unmatched junction bases numbered 16, after V lost 0 bases and J lost 5 bases. Germline V gives CDR1 SGHRS, CDR2 YFSETQ. Authors' methods: Owing to the provision of junction-only sequences devoid of quality scores by immunoSEQ, filtering differed. Clones were read by immunoSEQ multiplex PCR, and TCRdb kept only the in-frame ones, dropping some. The V and J calls and clone size come from that table; D and trimming were worked out from the DNA. The table has around 1.1 million clones, more than 75% seen once; the top ten hold roughly 0.65%. Turning to this clone: The antigen remains undetermined.

The study drew all its donors from Caucasian adults living in Nashville, Tennessee. A CD45RA+ naive subset and a CD45RA-negative memory subset were split from CD4+ cells. J is TRBJ2-5 and V is TRBV5-1, with 7 bases aligning to TRBD1. The sample consisted of memory CD4+ T cells from PBMCs. This sample's subset: CD45RA-negative fraction. This sequence originates from a man younger than 30 in good health. Some clones in this sample may be carry-over from other donors' samples. CDR3 protein: CASSLVMGRGTTGETQYF. CDR3 sequence (DNA): TGCGCCAGCAGCTTGGTTATGGGCAGGGGGACCACCGGTGAGACCCAGTACTTC. Complete variable domain (other parts from reference TRBV5-1 and TRBJ2-5): KAGVTQTPRYLIKTRGQQVTLSCSPISGHRSVSWYQQTPGQGLQFLFEYFSETQRNKGNFPGRFSGRQFSNSRSEMNVSTLELGDSALYLCASSLVMGRGTTGETQYFGPGTRLLVL.